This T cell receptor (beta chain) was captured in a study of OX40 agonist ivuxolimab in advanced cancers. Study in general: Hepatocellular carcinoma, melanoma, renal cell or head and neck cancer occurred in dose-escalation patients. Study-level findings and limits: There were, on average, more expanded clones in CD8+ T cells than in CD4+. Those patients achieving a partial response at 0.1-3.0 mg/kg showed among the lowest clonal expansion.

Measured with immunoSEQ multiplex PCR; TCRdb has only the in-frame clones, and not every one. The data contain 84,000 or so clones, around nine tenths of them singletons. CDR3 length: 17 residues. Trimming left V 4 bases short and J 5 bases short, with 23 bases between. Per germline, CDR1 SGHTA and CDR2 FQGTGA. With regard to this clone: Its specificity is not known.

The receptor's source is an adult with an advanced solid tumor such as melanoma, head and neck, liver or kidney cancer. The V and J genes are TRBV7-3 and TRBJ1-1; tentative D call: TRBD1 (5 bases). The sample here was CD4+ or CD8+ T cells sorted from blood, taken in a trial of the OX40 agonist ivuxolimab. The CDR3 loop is CASSSPPCPQGETEAFF. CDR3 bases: TGTGCCAGCAGCTCTCCCCCGTGCCCGCAGGGTGAGACTGAAGCTTTCTTT.